The 19 T cell receptor beta chains in this list originate from one sample, sequenced in a study of tumor and adjacent non-tumor tissue in lung cancer. This sample's RNA came from whole unsorted tissue. The library came from three nested PCR rounds adapted from ARM-PCR protocols. TCRdb reprocessed the multiplex PCR reads with MiXCR, giving one entry per CDR3 protein. The data contain tens of thousands of distinct CDR3 sequences, about 70% of them singletons. The sequenced material came from lung tumor tissue. Receptors were obtained from a man aged 55-75 years with non-small cell lung cancer.

Regarding this clonotype: The final CDR3 position lacks the conserved phenylalanine or tryptophan, pointing to a likely read error. This chain connects TRBV12-3 or TRBV12-4 to TRBJ1-2, with D hard to call. The CDR3 is made up of 14 amino acids. Trimming took off 5 bases at V and 1 base at J, with 11 bases between the two ends. CDR3 in DNA: TGTGCCAGCAGTAGCCAGGCTGTTAACTATGGCTACACCTCC. Protein sequence: CASSSQAVNYGYTS.

This chain uses TRBV12-3 or TRBV12-4 with TRBJ2-6; unclear D gene. The ends were cut back, 6 bases at V and 5 bases at J, with 14 bases in the middle. CDR3 length equals 15 residues. The CDR3, as DNA: TGTGCCAGCAGCCCCCTATCGTCTAGGGCCAACGTCCTGACTTTC. Translated: CASSPLSSRANVLTF.

The CDR3 coding sequence is TGTGCCAGCAGCCAAGCTACCGGGACAGTGAATTACGAGCAGTACTTC. Translating it yields CASSQATGTVNYEQYF. V and J are TRBV14 and TRBJ2-7, with 7 nucleotides matching TRBD1. The CDR3 covers 16 residues. V trimming: 1 base; J trimming: 4 bases; junction bases outside the gene matches: 10. CDR1 and CDR2 (germline): SGHDN, FVKESK. Together with reference TRBV14 and TRBJ2-7, the CDR3 gives the full variable domain: EAGVTQFPSHSVIEKGQTVTLRCDPISGHDNLYWYRRVMGKEIKFLLHFVKESKQDESGMPNNRFLAERTGGTYSTLKVQPAELEDSGVYFCASSQATGTVNYEQYFGPGTRLTVT.

With regard to this clonotype: One end of the junction varies from germline; a read error may be responsible. The chain recombines TRBV4-1 with TRBJ1-1, with D perhaps TRBD1 (5 bases). The germline CDR1 and CDR2 sequences are MGHRA and YSYEKL. This CDR3 contains 11 residues. The CDR3 here is CASRQGTEALF. The CDR3 DNA reads TGCGCCAGCCGCCAAGGGACTGAGGCTCTCTTT.

This clonotype has more than one count but fewer than ten. The J gene is TRBJ1-5, the V gene TRBV20-1; the D gene is possibly TRBD1 (5 bases). Trimming removed 1 base at V and 7 bases at J, with 11 bases between. Germline assignment: CDR1 DFQATT and CDR2 SNEGSKA (reference sequence). This CDR3 comprises 13 residues. CDR3 coding DNA: TGCAGTGCTAGAGGGTGGAGGGGACAGCCCCAGCATTTT. Its protein product is CSARGWRGQPQHF.

In the case of this clonotype: Germline and junction disagree at one end, which may indicate a read error. The gene calls are TRBV6-5 and TRBJ1-1, with D unclear. The CDR3 extends over 14 amino acids. CDR1 is MNHEY, CDR2 SVGAGI, per germline. The CDR3 loop reads CARSYGQQNTEAFF. CDR3 bases: TGTGCCCGCAGTTACGGGCAGCAGAATACTGAAGCTTTCTTT.

The chain uses TRBV29-1 and TRBJ2-4; 7 bases line up with TRBD1. The CDR3 extends over 13 amino acids. Germline lookup yields CDR1 SQVTM and CDR2 ANQGSEA. With V trimmed by 8 bases and J by 9 bases, 13 bases remained unmatched. This CDR3 reads CSTSTGDRCIQYF. CDR3 bases: TGCAGCACCTCTACCGGGGACAGATGCATTCAGTACTTC. The whole variable domain, remainder taken from reference TRBV29-1 and TRBJ2-4, is SAVISQKPSRDICQRGTSLTIQCQVDSQVTMMFWYRQQPGQSLTLIATANQGSEATYESGFVIDKFPISRPNLTFSTLTVSNMSPEDSSIYLCSTSTGDRCIQYFGAGTRLSVL.

The chain has TRBV6-5 and TRBJ1-1; D gene unclear. Trimming shortened V by 10 bases and J by 14 bases, and 29 bases separated the two germline ends. The CDR3 covers 14 residues. Germline V lookup: CDR1 MNHEY, CDR2 SVGAGI. The CDR3 region has the DNA TGTGCCACCACCCCCCTTGGTACACGGTCTGAAACCTTCTTT. This gives the protein CATTPLGTRSETFF.

This clonotype was counted ten times or more. This chain connects TRBV11-2 to TRBJ2-1; D gene uncertain. Germline V CDR1 and CDR2: SGHAT, FQNNGV. The V end lost 0 bases, the J end lost 8 bases, and 5 bases lay between the germline ends. This CDR3 comprises 12 residues. CDR3: CASSLEFHEQFF. In DNA form, the CDR3 reads TGTGCCAGCAGCTTAGAGTTTCATGAGCAGTTCTTC.

This clonotype was seen just once. At one end, the junction sequence differs from germline, possibly due to a read error. The V call is TRBV6-1, the J call TRBJ2-1; D gene uncertain. There are 13 residues in the CDR3. The germline V gene has CDR1 MNHNS and CDR2 SASEGT. The CDR3 DNA is TGTGCCAGCAGTGTCAGTGCCTACAATGTGCAGCTCTTC. Its protein product is CASSVSAYNVQLF.

This clonotype was picked up many times. The chain has TRBV5-4 and TRBJ2-6, with TRBD2 as a possible D gene (7 bases). V was shortened by 5 bases and J by 3 bases, with 9 bases between the two germline ends. The V gene's germline CDR1 is SGHNT and CDR2 YYREEE (reference sequence). The CDR3 is 14 residues long. The CDR3: CASRGGVGANVLTF. CDR3 in DNA: TGTGCCAGCAGAGGGGGGGTTGGGGCCAACGTCCTGACTTTC.

V and J are TRBV20-1 and TRBJ1-5; TRBD1 might be the D (5 bases). V gave up 3 bases and J gave up 5 bases, with 20 bases separating them. The CDR3 covers 16 residues. Germline V gene data show CDR1 as DFQATT and CDR2 as SNEGSKA (reference sequence). The CDR3 region has the DNA TGCAGTGCTAGGGGGGACGGTCCCGGGGATTATCAGCCCCAGCATTTT. Encoded protein: CSARGDGPGDYQPQHF.

Note on this clonotype: The junction shows a germline mismatch at one end, possibly a read error. The rearrangement uses TRBV6-2 or TRBV6-3 and TRBJ1-1, with TRBD1 matching 7 bases. Germline V lookup: CDR1 MNHEY, CDR2 SVGEGT. The CDR3 runs 13 residues. The CDR3 region is CVSLGTASTEAFF. CDR3 nucleotides: TGTGTCAGCCTGGGGACAGCTAGCACTGAAGCTTTCTTT.

The sample holds many counts of this clonotype. The rearrangement joins TRBV5-4 to TRBJ2-7; TRBD2 matches 7 bases. J gave up 2 bases and V 4 bases, and 6 bases lay outside the gene matches. CDR1 is SGHNT, CDR2 YYREEE, per germline (reference sequence). The CDR3 sequence is 14 residues long. The CDR3 DNA reads TGTGCCAGCAGCGAGGGACTATCGGCCTACGAGCAGTACTTC. It specifies CASSEGLSAYEQYF.

About this clonotype: Possible read error: a much larger clone is one base away. This chain connects TRBV20-1 to TRBJ1-2, with no clear D. Germline CDR1 DFQATT, CDR2 SNEGSKA (reference sequence). The CDR3 sequence is 10 residues long. The V end lost 4 bases, the J end lost 9 bases, and 9 bases lay between the germline ends. CDR3 loop: CSAKGGCYTF. CDR3 nucleotide sequence: TGCAGTGCTAAAGGAGGTTGCTACACCTTC.

This clonotype was found a few times. V is TRBV29-1 and J is TRBJ2-7, with TRBD1 as a possible D gene (6 bases). The V end was cut by 5 bases, the J end by 0 bases, with 8 bases between. The CDR3 consists of 12 residues. Germline CDR1 SQVTM, CDR2 ANQGSEA. The CDR3 bases are TGCAGCGTTTCGGACAGCTCCTACGAGCAGTACTTC. Protein: CSVSDSSYEQYF.

This clonotype was seen a single time. The chain has TRBV4-1 and TRBJ1-5; D unclear. Trimming stripped 1 base from V and 13 bases from J, with 17 bases between. This CDR3 is 14 amino acids long. Germline CDR1 reads MGHRA; CDR2 reads YSYEKL. CDR3 residues: CASSQAKSDRPQHF. CDR3 coding DNA: TGCGCCAGCAGCCAAGCCAAGTCCGATCGGCCACAGCATTTT.

This clonotype was recorded at least ten times. This chain joins TRBV29-1 and TRBJ1-1; TRBD1 might be the D (6 bases). CDR3 length: 13 residues. CDR1 is SQVTM, CDR2 ANQGSEA, per germline. The V and J ends lost 5 bases and 1 base respectively, with 11 bases between them. The CDR3 sequence: CSVLQGGNTEAFF. In DNA, the CDR3 is TGCAGCGTTCTACAGGGTGGGAACACTGAAGCTTTCTTT.

This clonotype is medium-sized within its sample. This chain connects TRBV11-2 to TRBJ1-5, with TRBD1 matching over 11 bases. The junction had 4 bases not matched to a gene; V was cut back by 5 bases and J by 4 bases. The CDR3 contains 15 residues. Germline assignment: CDR1 SGHAT and CDR2 FQNNGV. The CDR3 here is CASSGGTGGNQPQHF. The CDR3 bases are TGTGCCAGCAGCGGTGGGACAGGGGGAAATCAGCCCCAGCATTTT.